This paragraph covers one T cell receptor beta chain sequence. The germline V gene encodes CDR1 MDHEN and CDR2 SYDVKM. Trimming cost V 4 bases and J 9 bases; bases outside gene matches: 7. This CDR3 contains 15 residues. The repertoire was sequenced with immunoSEQ multiplex PCR; TCRdb's copy has only in-frame clones and lacks some. Seen here are roughly 250,000 clones, roughly 88% observed once, and the top ten hold roughly 1.2%. Residents of about two dozen US areas, aged about 18 to 100 years, made up the participants. This entry is derived from a study of blood T cell repertoires in COVID-19. This TCR derives from a woman aged 35 to 49 with acute COVID-19. The rearrangement joins TRBV28 to TRBJ1-4; 11 positions agree with TRBD1. Sequencing was performed on PBMCs or T cells enriched from blood (not recorded which). The CDR3 sequence is CASSSPGTGGQKLFF. The CDR3 bases are TGTGCCAGCAGTTCCCCCGGGACAGGGGGTCAAAAACTGTTTTTT.